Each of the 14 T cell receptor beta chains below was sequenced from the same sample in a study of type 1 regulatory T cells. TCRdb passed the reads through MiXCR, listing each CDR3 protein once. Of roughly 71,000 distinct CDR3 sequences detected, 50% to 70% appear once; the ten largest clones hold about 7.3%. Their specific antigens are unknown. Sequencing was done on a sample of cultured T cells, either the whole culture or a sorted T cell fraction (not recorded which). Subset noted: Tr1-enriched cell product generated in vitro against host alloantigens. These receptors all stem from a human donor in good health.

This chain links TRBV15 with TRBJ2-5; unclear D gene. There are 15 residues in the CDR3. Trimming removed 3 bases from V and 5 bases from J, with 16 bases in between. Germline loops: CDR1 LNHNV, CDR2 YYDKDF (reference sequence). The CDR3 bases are TGTGCCACCAGCAGTGTGTCAGGCTTTCGGGAGACCCAGTACTTC. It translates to CATSSVSGFRETQYF.

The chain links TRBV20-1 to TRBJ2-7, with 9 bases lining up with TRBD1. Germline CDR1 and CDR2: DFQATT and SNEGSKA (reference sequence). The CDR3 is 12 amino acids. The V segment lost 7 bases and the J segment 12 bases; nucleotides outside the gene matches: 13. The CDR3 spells CSVASRTGAPYF. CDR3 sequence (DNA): TGCAGTGTCGCCTCTCGGACAGGGGCGCCGTACTTC.

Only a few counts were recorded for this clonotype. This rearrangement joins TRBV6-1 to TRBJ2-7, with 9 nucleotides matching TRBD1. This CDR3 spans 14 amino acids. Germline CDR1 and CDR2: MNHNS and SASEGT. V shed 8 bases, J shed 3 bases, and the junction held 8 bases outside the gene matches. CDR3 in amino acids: CASHRRQGDYEQYF. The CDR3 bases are TGTGCCAGCCACCGCCGACAGGGGGACTACGAGCAGTACTTC.

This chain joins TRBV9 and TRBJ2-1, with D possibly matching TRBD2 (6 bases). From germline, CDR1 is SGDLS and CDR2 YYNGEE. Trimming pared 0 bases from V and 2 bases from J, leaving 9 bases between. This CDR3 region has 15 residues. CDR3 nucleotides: TGTGCCAGCAGCGTAGGTGGGAGGACCTACAATGAGCAGTTCTTC. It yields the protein CASSVGGRTYNEQFF.

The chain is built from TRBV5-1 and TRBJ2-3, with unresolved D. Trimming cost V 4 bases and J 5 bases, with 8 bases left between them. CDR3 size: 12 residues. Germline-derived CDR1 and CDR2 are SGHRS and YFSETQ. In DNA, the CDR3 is TGCGCCAGCAGCGCGGCAAGAGATACGCAGTATTTT. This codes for CASSAARDTQYF.

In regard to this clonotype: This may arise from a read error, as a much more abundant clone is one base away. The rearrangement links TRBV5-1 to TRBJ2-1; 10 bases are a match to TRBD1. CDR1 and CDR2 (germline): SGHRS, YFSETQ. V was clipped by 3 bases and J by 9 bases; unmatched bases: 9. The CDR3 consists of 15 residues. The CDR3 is CASSWDGQGGIEQFF. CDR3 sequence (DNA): TGCGCCAGCAGCTGGGACGGACAGGGGGGGATTGAGCAGTTCTTC.

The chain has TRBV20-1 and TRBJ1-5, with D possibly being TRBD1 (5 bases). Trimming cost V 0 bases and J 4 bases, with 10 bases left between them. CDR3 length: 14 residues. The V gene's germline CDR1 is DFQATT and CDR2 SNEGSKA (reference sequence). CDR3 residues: CSARDPRQNQPQHF. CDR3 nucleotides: TGCAGTGCTAGAGATCCGCGACAGAATCAGCCCCAGCATTTT.

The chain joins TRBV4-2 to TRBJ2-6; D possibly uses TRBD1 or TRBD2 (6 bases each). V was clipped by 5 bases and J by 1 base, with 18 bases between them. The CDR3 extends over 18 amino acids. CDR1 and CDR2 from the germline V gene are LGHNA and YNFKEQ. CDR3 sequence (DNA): TGTGCCAGCAGCACCGGGGGCAGGGCCAAGTCTGGGGCCAACGTCCTGACTTTC. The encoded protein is CASSTGGRAKSGANVLTF.

In DNA form, the CDR3 reads TGTGCCAGCAGCCAAGGAGGTAGCACAGATACGCAGTATTTT. Its translation: CASSQGGSTDTQYF. This rearrangement joins TRBV3-1 to TRBJ2-3; no reliable D call. There are 14 residues in the CDR3. The ends were cut back, 1 base at V and 0 bases at J, with 5 bases in the middle. Germline V gene data show CDR1 as LGHDT and CDR2 as YNNKEL (reference sequence).

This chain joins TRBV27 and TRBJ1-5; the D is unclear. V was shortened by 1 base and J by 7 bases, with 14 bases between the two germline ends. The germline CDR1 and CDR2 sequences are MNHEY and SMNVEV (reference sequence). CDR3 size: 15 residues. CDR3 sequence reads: CASSLFGGAPQPQHF. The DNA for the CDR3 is TGTGCCAGCAGTTTATTCGGCGGTGCCCCCCAGCCCCAGCATTTT.

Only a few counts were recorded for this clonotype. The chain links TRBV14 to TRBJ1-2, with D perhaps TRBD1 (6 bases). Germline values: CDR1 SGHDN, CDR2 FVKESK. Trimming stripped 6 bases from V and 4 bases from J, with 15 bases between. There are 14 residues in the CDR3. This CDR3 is CASRETGTTYGYTF. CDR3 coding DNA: TGTGCCAGCAGAGAAACCGGGACAACCTATGGCTACACCTTC.

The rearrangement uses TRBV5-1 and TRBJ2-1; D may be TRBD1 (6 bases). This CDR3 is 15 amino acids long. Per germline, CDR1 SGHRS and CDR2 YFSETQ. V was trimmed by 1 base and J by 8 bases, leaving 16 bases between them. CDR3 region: CASSLSPRAGDEQFF. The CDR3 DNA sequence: TGCGCCAGCAGCTTGTCTCCGCGGGCAGGGGATGAGCAGTTCTTC.

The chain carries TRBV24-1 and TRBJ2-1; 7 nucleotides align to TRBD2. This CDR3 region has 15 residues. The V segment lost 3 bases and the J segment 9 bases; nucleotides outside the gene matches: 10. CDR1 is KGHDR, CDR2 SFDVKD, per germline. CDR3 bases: TGTGCCACCAGTGATCCGAGCGGGAAAGCGAGTGAGCAGTTCTTC. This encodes CATSDPSGKASEQFF.

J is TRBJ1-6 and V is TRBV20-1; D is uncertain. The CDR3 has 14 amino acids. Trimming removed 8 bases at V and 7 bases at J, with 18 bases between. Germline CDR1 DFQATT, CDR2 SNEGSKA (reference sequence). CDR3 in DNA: TGCAGTCTCCGAATACCGAGTGCAAATTCACCCCTCCACTTT. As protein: CSLRIPSANSPLHF.